This T cell receptor (beta chain) was sequenced in a study of CD8 T cells in ankylosing spondylitis. Study conclusions and caveats: Past research had described some motif variants in reactive arthritis synovial fluid and blood. Those disease-linked clones were CD8+; they were also relatively rare in peripheral blood. What seemed typical of ankylosing spondylitis blood was a TCR beta motif built from several highly homologous variants.

This clonotype showed up many times. Its specificity is unknown. The CDR3 is 12 residues long. Trimming at V came to 10 bases and at J to 6 bases, leaving 5 bases not matched to a gene. Molecular-barcoded quantitative 5'-RACE produced these TCR beta libraries. In TCRdb, the 5' RACE reads were re-called with MiXCR into one record per CDR3 protein. In the table there are around 35,000 distinct CDR3 sequences, approximately 10% of which are singletons. This chain links TRBV12-3 or TRBV12-4 with TRBJ1-2; 10 bases line up with TRBD1. The clonotype was recovered from a male donor with ankylosing spondylitis. Sequencing was done on a sample of synovial fluid, either unsorted or a sorted T cell fraction (not recorded which). Here the CDR3 reads CATRDRGHGYTF. The DNA of the CDR3 is TGTGCCACCAGGGACAGGGGACATGGCTACACCTTC.